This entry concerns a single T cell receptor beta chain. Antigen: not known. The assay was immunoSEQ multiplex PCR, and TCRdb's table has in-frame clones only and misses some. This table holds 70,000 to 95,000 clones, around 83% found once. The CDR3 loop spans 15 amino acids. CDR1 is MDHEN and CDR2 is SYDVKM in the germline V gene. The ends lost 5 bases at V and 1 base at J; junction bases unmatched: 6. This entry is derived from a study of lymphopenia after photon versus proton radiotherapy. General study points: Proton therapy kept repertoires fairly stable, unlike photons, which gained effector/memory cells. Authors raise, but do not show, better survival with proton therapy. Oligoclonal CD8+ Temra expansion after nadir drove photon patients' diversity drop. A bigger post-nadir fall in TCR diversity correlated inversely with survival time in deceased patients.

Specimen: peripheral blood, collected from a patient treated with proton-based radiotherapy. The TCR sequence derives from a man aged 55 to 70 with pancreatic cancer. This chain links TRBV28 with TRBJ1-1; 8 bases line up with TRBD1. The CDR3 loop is CASSPPTGENTEAFF. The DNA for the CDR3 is TGTGCCAGCAGTCCCCCGACAGGGGAGAACACTGAAGCTTTCTTT. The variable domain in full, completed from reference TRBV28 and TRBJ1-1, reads DVKVTQSSRYLVKRTGEKVFLECVQDMDHENMFWYRQDPGLGLRLIYFSYDVKMKEKGDIPEGYSVSREKKERFSLILESASTNQTSMYLCASSPPTGENTEAFFGQGTRLTVV.